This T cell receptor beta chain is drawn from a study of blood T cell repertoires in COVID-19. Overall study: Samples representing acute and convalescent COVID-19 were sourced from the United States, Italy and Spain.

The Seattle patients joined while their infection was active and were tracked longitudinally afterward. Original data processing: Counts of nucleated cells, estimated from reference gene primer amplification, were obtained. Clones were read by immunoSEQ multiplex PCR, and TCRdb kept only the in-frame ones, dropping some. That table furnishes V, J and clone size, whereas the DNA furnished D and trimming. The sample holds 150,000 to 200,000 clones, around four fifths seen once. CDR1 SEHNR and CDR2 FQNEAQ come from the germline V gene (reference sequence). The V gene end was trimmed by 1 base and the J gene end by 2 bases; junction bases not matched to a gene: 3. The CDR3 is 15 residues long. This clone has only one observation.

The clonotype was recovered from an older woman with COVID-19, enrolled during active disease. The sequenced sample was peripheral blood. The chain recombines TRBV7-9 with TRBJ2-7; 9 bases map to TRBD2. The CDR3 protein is CASSLGLAGTYEQYF. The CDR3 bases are TGTGCCAGCAGCTTAGGGCTAGCGGGAACCTACGAGCAGTACTTC.